This TCR beta chain emerged from a study of T cell repertoires in cytomegalovirus infection. Study overall: Public TCR beta signature analysis indicated the presence of both CMV infection and matching HLA type.

Details on this clonotype: Its target is not known.

General study findings and limits: The cumulative frequency of public TCR beta families identified carriers of CMV plus the relevant HLA. HLA-C-restricted CMV-specific TCR beta clonotypes prevailed in the ex vivo response.

A single record per CDR3 protein comes from TCRdb applying MiXCR to the reads. The sample has roughly 230,000 distinct CDR3 sequences, 17% seen once; the top ten hold around half. Sequenced sample: CD8+ T cells from PBMCs. This clonotype was sampled from a human donor in good health (CMV status not recorded). Some clones in this sample may be carry-over from other donors' samples.

CDR3 region: CASSEAQGGYGYTF. CDR3 DNA sequence: TGTGCCAGCAGTGAAGCTCAGGGAGGCTATGGCTACACCTTC. The V call is TRBV6-1, the J call TRBJ1-2; D possibly corresponds to TRBD1 (5 bases). There are 14 residues in the CDR3. Trimming removed 0 bases at V and 4 bases at J, with 9 bases between. Germline V CDR1 and CDR2: MNHNS, SASEGT.